A selection of T cell receptor beta chains follows, all from one sample in a study of stem cell transplantation in POMP-related autoinflammatory disease. Sequencing used immunoSEQ multiplex PCR; TCRdb keeps in-frame clones, though not all of them. The data hold 68,000 or so clones, with around 90% observed a single time. Sequences were derived from CD4+ T cells from PBMCs, sampled after stem cell transplantation. The receptors here all came from a human patient with POMP-related autoinflammation and immune dysregulation (PRAID). These T cells may partly come from the graft donor. Each CDR3 is given with its conserved first and last residue. Each record gives: J gene, clone size, V gene, D gene, CDR3 protein, CDR3 DNA. The D gene is left open where the match is weak. Clone size, where shown, is once, few, many, or a class for clones that have expanded.

TRBJ2-2 | once | TRBV18 | TRBD1 | CASSPSGQGGHRELFF | TGTGCCAGCTCACCGTCTGGACAGGGGGGTCACCGGGAGCTGTTTTTT
TRBJ2-5 | . | TRBV10-1 | TRBD2 | CASSPSPGLAQETQYF | TGCGCCAGCAGTCCTTCTCCGGGACTAGCCCAAGAGACCCAGTACTTC
TRBJ2-3 | . | TRBV5-1 | TRBD1 | CASSLGQGTADTQYF | TGCGCCAGCAGCTTGGGACAGGGGACAGCAGATACGCAGTATTTT
TRBJ2-1 | . | TRBV27 | TRBD2 | CASSSFWTSGRSDYNEQFF | TGTGCCAGCAGTTCGTTTTGGACTAGCGGGAGATCGGACTACAATGAGCAGTTCTTC
TRBJ1-1 | . | TRBV6-1 | . | CASSESKDGTEAFF | TGTGCCAGCAGTGAGAGTAAAGATGGCACTGAAGCTTTCTTT
TRBJ2-6 | . | TRBV28 | . | CASSTTTGANVLTF | TGTGCCAGCAGTACGACTACTGGGGCCAACGTCCTGACTTTC
TRBJ1-3 | . | TRBV6-5 | TRBD1 | CASSYDRDSGNTIYF | TGTGCCAGCAGTTACGACAGGGACTCTGGAAACACCATATATTTT
TRBJ2-3 | . | TRBV5-1 | TRBD2 | CASSTVGGADTQYF | TGCGCCAGCAGCACAGTGGGAGGGGCAGATACGCAGTATTTT
TRBJ2-3 | . | TRBV12-3/TRBV12-4 | TRBD2 | CASTSGKTDTQYF | TGTGCCAGCACTAGCGGGAAGACAGATACGCAGTATTTT
TRBJ2-3 | . | TRBV7-9 | . | CASSLNSASTDTQYF | TGTGCCAGCAGCTTAAACAGCGCAAGCACAGATACGCAGTATTTT
TRBJ2-4 | . | TRBV2 | TRBD2 | CASRGAGAGNIQYF | TGTGCCAGCAGGGGAGCGGGGGCCGGGAACATTCAGTACTTC
TRBJ1-6 | . | TRBV11-3 | . | CASSLIRPSGSPLHF | TGTGCCAGCAGCTTAATTCGACCAAGCGGATCACCCCTCCACTTT
TRBJ2-1 | . | TRBV3-1/TRBV3-2 | . | CASSEGRSNEQFF | TGTGCCAGCAGCGAGGGACGGTCCAATGAGCAGTTCTTC
TRBJ2-1 | . | TRBV6-5 | . | CACGTDFYNEQFF | TGTGCCTGCGGGACAGATTTTTACAATGAGCAGTTCTTC
TRBJ2-5 | . | TRBV4-1 | TRBD2 | CASSQDRGGAPQETQYF | TGCGCCAGCAGCCAAGATAGGGGAGGGGCACCGCAAGAGACCCAGTACTTC
TRBJ1-6 | . | TRBV7-2 | . | CASSIDRTSSPLHF | TGTGCCAGCAGCATAGATAGGACTAGTTCACCCCTCCACTTT
TRBJ2-2 | . | TRBV18 | TRBD1 | CASSPLGQVGELFF | TGTGCCAGCTCACCACTCGGACAGGTCGGGGAGCTGTTTTTT
TRBJ2-7 | . | TRBV10-2 | . | CASSESVAGRPYEQYF | TGCGCCAGCAGTGAGTCTGTTGCGGGACGACCCTACGAGCAGTACTTC
TRBJ2-3 | . | TRBV7-9 | TRBD1 | CASSLASGGQGSTDTQYF | TGTGCCAGCAGCTTAGCGTCGGGCGGACAGGGGAGCACAGATACGCAGTATTTT
TRBJ2-3 | once | TRBV5-1 | . | CASSVVGTDTQYF | TGCGCCAGCAGCGTGGTCGGCACAGATACGCAGTATTTT
TRBJ2-3 | . | TRBV29-1 | . | CSVVKADQDTQYF | TGCAGCGTTGTAAAGGCGGATCAAGATACGCAGTATTTT
TRBJ2-3 | . | TRBV10-1 | TRBD2 | CASRGTSGLTDTQYF | TGCGCCAGCAGAGGGACTAGCGGACTCACAGATACGCAGTATTTT
TRBJ1-4 | . | TRBV20-1 | . | CSASDRQALSPYDEKLFF | TGCAGTGCTAGTGACCGACAGGCCCTAAGTCCCTATGATGAAAAACTGTTTTTT
TRBJ2-1 | . | TRBV6-2/TRBV6-3 | TRBD2 | CASSYPTSRLSYNEQFF | TGTGCCAGCAGTTACCCGACTAGCCGTCTCTCCTACAATGAGCAGTTCTTC
TRBJ2-5 | . | TRBV27 | TRBD2 | CASSPRTSGGAGRQTQYF | TGTGCCAGCAGTCCACGGACTAGCGGGGGGGCGGGTCGCCAGACCCAGTACTTC
TRBJ2-7 | . | TRBV28 | TRBD2 | CASSPPKREGLSYEQYF | TGTGCCAGCAGTCCCCCAAAGCGGGAGGGCCTGTCCTACGAGCAGTACTTC
TRBJ2-5 | . | TRBV29-1 | . | CSVETGGEQTQYF | TGCAGCGTTGAAACGGGGGGCGAGCAGACCCAGTACTTC
TRBJ2-5 | . | TRBV2 | . | CASSPPLGTQYF | TGTGCCAGCAGCCCTCCCTTGGGGACCCAGTACTTC
TRBJ2-5 | . | TRBV20-1 | . | CKPQETQYF | TGCAAGCCCCAAGAGACCCAGTACTTC
TRBJ1-4 | . | TRBV6-5 | . | CASTRTGSWEKLFF | TGTGCCAGCACCCGTACAGGGAGTTGGGAAAAACTGTTTTTT
TRBJ2-3 | . | TRBV28 | . | CASSGGRARTDTQYF | TGTGCCAGCAGTGGGGGCCGGGCCCGCACAGATACGCAGTATTTT
TRBJ1-2 | . | TRBV5-1 | . | CASSQRGYGYTF | TGCGCCAGCAGTCAGAGGGGCTATGGCTACACCTTC
TRBJ2-3 | . | TRBV7-8 | . | CASSLLGFTDTQYF | TGTGCCAGCAGCTTATTGGGGTTCACAGATACGCAGTATTTT
TRBJ1-3 | few | TRBV5-1 | . | CASSLEGKAGNTIYF | TGCGCCAGCAGCTTGGAGGGAAAGGCTGGAAACACCATATATTTT
TRBJ2-2 | . | TRBV2 | TRBD2 | CASGTSGGAGGELFF | TGTGCCAGCGGGACTAGCGGGGGGGCTGGCGGGGAGCTGTTTTTT
TRBJ2-5 | . | TRBV11-2 | . | CASSTRPEVTQYF | TGTGCCAGCAGCACCCGACCGGAAGTGACCCAGTACTTC
TRBJ1-3 | . | TRBV28 | . | CASSFPAGNTIYF | TGTGCCAGCAGTTTCCCGGCAGGAAACACCATATATTTT
TRBJ2-2 | . | TRBV10-1 | . | CASSLGGTGELFF | TGCGCCAGCAGTCTTGGAGGGACCGGGGAGCTGTTTTTT
TRBJ2-1 | . | TRBV19 | TRBD2 | CASKGLAVPSYNEQFF | TGTGCCAGTAAGGGACTAGCGGTACCTTCCTACAATGAGCAGTTCTTC
TRBJ1-1 | . | TRBV28 | . | CASSPPGTGEAFF | TGTGCCAGCAGTCCCCCCGGGACCGGTGAAGCTTTCTTT
TRBJ1-5 | few | TRBV12-3/TRBV12-4 | . | CASSRQEGQPQHF | TGTGCCAGCAGCAGACAAGAGGGGCAGCCCCAGCATTTT